This T cell receptor (beta chain) stems from a study of T cell repertoires in ileal Crohn's disease. Across the whole study: All patients had surgery for stricturing (around 60%) or penetrating (around 39%) disease. About half received postoperative treatment, around 10 with thiopurines and 15 to 20 anti-TNF.

Broader study findings: Sorted CD8 T cells held more high-frequency clones than CD4.

The CDR3 has 14 amino acids. V gave up 2 bases and J gave up 4 bases, with 11 bases separating them. The V gene's germline CDR1 is SEHNR and CDR2 FQNEAQ (reference sequence). Adults with ileal or ileocolonic Crohn's disease and an indication for resection were eligible. Libraries were prepared by immunoSEQ multiplex PCR; TCRdb keeps only in-frame clonotypes and omits some of them. The table lists 6,000 to 7,500 clones, about four fifths of them singletons. On this clone: Its matching antigen is unknown.

The TCR was taken from an adult with Crohn's disease. V usage is TRBV7-9 and J usage is TRBJ1-1; maybe TRBD1 (5 bases). Sequences were obtained from ileal tissue. The CDR3 sequence: CASSLQGRTTEAFF. In DNA, the CDR3 is TGTGCCAGCAGCTTACAGGGCAGGACCACTGAAGCTTTCTTT.